This passage covers 13 T cell receptor beta chains from one sample sequenced in a study of blood T cell repertoires in COVID-19. Libraries were prepared by immunoSEQ multiplex PCR; TCRdb keeps only in-frame clonotypes and omits some of them. The sample contains around 130,000 clones, about 76% of which appear only once. The specimen was peripheral blood. Every receptor here comes from an elderly man with acute or convalescent COVID-19.

This clone was counted between two and nine times. The genes are TRBV18 and TRBJ1-2; no clear D. This CDR3 comprises 15 residues. CDR1 and CDR2 from the germline V gene are KGHSH and LQKENI. V was shortened by 0 bases and J by 2 bases, with 10 bases between the two germline ends. CDR3 residues: CASSPPEPRNYGYTF. Written as DNA, the CDR3 is TGTGCCAGCTCACCACCGGAGCCGCGCAACTATGGCTACACCTTC.

This chain links TRBV5-1 with TRBJ1-2; D not resolved. CDR1 is SGHRS, CDR2 YFSETQ, per germline. This CDR3 comprises 14 residues. With 3 bases removed from V and 0 bases from J, the gap between germline ends came to 9 bases. The CDR3 protein is CASSSPSSNYGYTF. Here the CDR3 DNA reads TGCGCCAGCAGCTCCCCCTCTTCTAACTATGGCTACACCTTC.

CDR3 residues: CASSYGGLKMNTEAFF. The CDR3 DNA sequence: TGTGCCAGCAGTTACGGGGGACTAAAGATGAACACTGAAGCTTTCTTT. This sequence joins TRBV6-5 and TRBJ1-1; D perhaps matches TRBD1 (5 bases). The CDR3 is 16 residues long. Per germline, CDR1 MNHEY and CDR2 SVGAGI. V lost 2 bases, J lost 0 bases, and 13 bases lay in between.

The rearrangement links TRBV7-3 to TRBJ2-6; D is possibly TRBD2 (5 bases). Per the germline V gene, CDR1 is SGHTA and CDR2 is FQGTGA. The CDR3 extends over 17 amino acids. V was clipped by 0 bases and J by 2 bases, with 11 bases between them. This CDR3 is CASSLTFGVAGANVLTF. The DNA for the CDR3 is TGTGCCAGCAGCTTAACGTTCGGGGTGGCTGGGGCCAACGTCCTGACTTTC. Full variable domain (outside the CDR3, taken from reference TRBV7-3 and TRBJ2-6): GAGVSQTPSNKVTEKGKYVELRCDPISGHTALYWYRQSLGQGPEFLIYFQGTGAADDSGLPNDRFFAVRPEGSVSTLKIQRTERGDSAVYLCASSLTFGVAGANVLTFGAGSRLTVL.

The CDR3 DNA reads TGTGCCAGCAGCCAAGCTAGCCCAGAGACCCAGTACTTC. Residues: CASSQASPETQYF. This sequence joins TRBV3-1 (or the pseudogene TRBV3-2) and TRBJ2-5, with D possibly being TRBD2 (5 bases). V dropped 1 base and J dropped 4 bases, with 7 bases sitting between them. This CDR3 region has 13 residues. Germline V gene lookup returns CDR1 LGHDT and CDR2 YNNKEL (reference sequence).

The chain links TRBV5-4 to TRBJ2-3; 7 nucleotides agree with TRBD1. Per the germline V gene, CDR1 is SGHNT and CDR2 is YYREEE (reference sequence). The V gene end was trimmed by 4 bases and the J gene end by 3 bases; junction bases not matched to a gene: 11. The CDR3 contains 16 residues. Here the CDR3 reads CASSRTPGTDTDTQYF. The CDR3 coding sequence is TGTGCCAGCAGCCGCACCCCCGGGACAGATACAGATACGCAGTATTTT.

This clone was seen a handful of times. CDR3 loop: CASWDRGGSSYNEQFF. The CDR3 DNA reads as TGTGCCAGCTGGGACAGGGGGGGGAGCTCCTACAATGAGCAGTTCTTC. This chain joins TRBV5-6 and TRBJ2-1, with 11 bases aligning to TRBD1. There are 16 residues in the CDR3. Looked up from germline, CDR1 is SGHDT and CDR2 is YYEEEE. Germline trimming cut 7 bases from V and 0 bases from J; bases unmatched to any gene: 6.

The CDR3: CASSRGTGTSGNTIYF. CDR3 DNA: TGTGCCAGTAGTCGTGGGACAGGAACTTCCGGAAACACCATATATTTT. The chain combines TRBV19 with TRBJ1-3, with 8 positions matching TRBD1. The trim removed 5 bases at V and 4 bases at J, leaving 10 bases unmatched. The CDR3 length is 16 residues. Germline V gives CDR1 LNHDA, CDR2 SQIVND (reference sequence).

The J gene is TRBJ2-7, the V gene TRBV27; 7 bases map to TRBD1. Trimming took 0 bases from V and 0 from J; bases not matched to a gene: 5. This CDR3 comprises 16 residues. CDR1 MNHEY and CDR2 SMNVEV come from the germline V gene (reference sequence). The CDR3 protein is CASSLSGQLRSYEQYF. The CDR3 region has the DNA TGTGCCAGCAGTTTATCGGGACAGCTACGCTCCTACGAGCAGTACTTC.

The J gene is TRBJ1-6, the V gene TRBV7-8; 9 bases map to TRBD1. The CDR3 is 13 residues long. Losses at the gene ends were 8 bases for V and 7 bases for J; bases not matched to a gene: 3. Germline V CDR1 and CDR2: SGHVS, FQNEAQ. This chain's CDR3 is CASCDRGNSPLHF. As DNA, the CDR3 is TGTGCCAGCTGCGACAGGGGGAATTCACCCCTCCACTTT.

This sequence joins TRBV19 and TRBJ1-5, with 8 bases fitting TRBD1. The V and J ends lost 6 bases and 9 bases, in that order; junction bases with no gene match: 10. This CDR3 region has 14 residues. CDR1 LNHDA and CDR2 SQIVND come from the germline V gene (reference sequence). CDR3 amino acids: CASRTGQGVPPQHF. In DNA, the CDR3 is TGTGCCAGTAGAACCGGACAGGGAGTTCCGCCCCAGCATTTT.

This clone was observed a handful of times. V gene TRBV6-5 combines with J gene TRBJ1-6; D might be TRBD1 (6 bases). V shed 8 bases and J shed 9 bases, with 17 bases lying between them. The CDR3 has 14 residues. Germline CDR1 reads MNHEY; CDR2 reads SVGAGI. CDR3: CASLPPRGSSPLHF. In DNA form, the CDR3 reads TGTGCCAGCCTCCCCCCCAGGGGCAGTTCACCCCTCCACTTT.

The chain carries TRBV12-3 or TRBV12-4 and TRBJ1-2; maybe TRBD1 (5 bases). Trimming shortened V by 5 bases and J by 9 bases, and 13 bases separated the two germline ends. This CDR3 comprises 12 residues. DNA of the CDR3: TGTGCCAGCAGTAGACAGTCCTGGAGCTACACCTTC. Protein: CASSRQSWSYTF.